This T cell receptor beta chain was sequenced in a study of response to subunit inactivated influenza vaccine. Points from the study as a whole: The authors proposed limited new T cell recruitment per seasonal influenza vaccination.

The CDR3 runs to 15 residues. Per germline, CDR1 LGHNA and CDR2 YNFKEQ. This clonotype came up a few times. Its target is unknown. The junction departs from the called germline gene at one end, perhaps through a read error. MiXCR was run by TCRdb on the RT-PCR reads, yielding one entry per CDR3 protein. The table includes around 790,000 distinct CDR3 sequences, 21% detected once. The chain recombines TRBV4-2 with TRBJ1-1; TRBD1 is a possible D gene (5 bases). The sample consisted of PBMCs from blood, taken around 5 days after vaccination. The source of this sequence is a man between 45 and 60 years old who received an inactivated influenza vaccine. CDR3 region: CASSRGGTMNAEAFF. The CDR3 DNA sequence: TGTGCCAGCAGCCGGGGGGGGACCATGAACGCTGAAGCTTTCTTT.